The 15 T cell receptor beta chains below were found in one sample sequenced in a study of blood T cell repertoires in COVID-19. TCRdb's table, derived via immunoSEQ multiplex PCR, lists solely in-frame clones and lacks some. Here the sample spans a few hundred thousand clones, around 90% being singletons. The source material was PBMCs or T cells enriched from blood (not recorded which). The receptors here all came from a woman aged 50 to 60 who had recovered from COVID-19.

The chain combines TRBV28 with TRBJ2-1; 13 nucleotides line up with TRBD2. The V gene end was trimmed by 3 bases and the J gene end by 7 bases; junction bases not matched to a gene: 3. Germline values: CDR1 MDHEN, CDR2 SYDVKM. CDR3 length: 15 residues. CDR3 sequence reads: CASSFLGLAGNEQFF. The CDR3 nucleotides read TGTGCCAGCAGTTTCTTGGGACTAGCGGGAAATGAGCAGTTCTTC.

This sequence joins TRBV7-9 and TRBJ1-6, with D unresolved. Germline values: CDR1 SEHNR, CDR2 FQNEAQ (reference sequence). Trimming left V 4 bases short and J 14 bases short, with 18 bases between. CDR3 length: 14 residues. The CDR3 coding sequence is TGTGCCAGCAGCTCCGACGGGGTTGTGGGATCCCTCCACTTT. Protein: CASSSDGVVGSLHF.

The rearrangement uses TRBV14 and TRBJ1-6, with TRBD1 identical over 9 bases. Per germline, CDR1 SGHDN and CDR2 FVKESK. Trimming cost V 4 bases and J 7 bases; bases outside gene matches: 5. This CDR3 contains 15 residues. The CDR3 here is CASSLQGARNSPLHF. Here the CDR3 DNA reads TGTGCCAGCAGCCTACAGGGGGCAAGGAATTCACCCCTCCACTTT.

Only one count was recorded for this clone. The V gene is TRBV18, the J gene TRBJ2-1; 13 bases agree with TRBD2. This CDR3 has 14 amino acids. The V segment lost 3 bases and the J segment 9 bases; nucleotides outside the gene matches: 2. Germline values: CDR1 KGHSH, CDR2 LQKENI. DNA for the CDR3: TGTGCCAGCTCACCGGGACTAGCGGGACTTGAGCAGTTCTTC. Protein: CASSPGLAGLEQFF.

The gene calls are TRBV3-1 (or the pseudogene TRBV3-2) and TRBJ1-1; 11 positions agree with TRBD1. CDR1 and CDR2 from the germline V gene are LGHDT and YNNKEL (reference sequence). The CDR3 extends over 17 amino acids. V was pared by 6 bases and J by 4 bases, with 13 bases of the junction left unmatched. The CDR3 is CASSQDRGLGLSTEAFF. CDR3 in DNA: TGTGCCAGCAGTCAGGACAGGGGGCTCGGTCTGAGCACTGAAGCTTTCTTT.

J is TRBJ2-3 and V is TRBV24-1; 11 bases map to TRBD1. Germline assignment: CDR1 KGHDR and CDR2 SFDVKD. There are 17 residues in the CDR3. Trimming took 5 bases from V and 6 from J; bases not matched to a gene: 12. CDR3 sequence: CATSAVRRDRGTDTQYF. DNA of the CDR3: TGTGCCACCAGTGCCGTGAGGAGGGACAGGGGGACGGATACGCAGTATTTT.

This chain uses TRBV5-1 with TRBJ1-4; D remains ambiguous. The CDR3 runs to 16 residues. V was shortened by 0 bases and J by 2 bases, with 11 bases between the two germline ends. Germline assignment: CDR1 SGHRS and CDR2 YFSETQ. The CDR3 sequence is CASSLAGLPTNEKLFF. CDR3 nucleotide sequence: TGCGCCAGCAGCTTGGCCGGACTCCCCACTAATGAAAAACTGTTTTTT.

V gene TRBV27 combines with J gene TRBJ2-7; 8 bases map to TRBD1. CDR3 length equals 12 residues. Germline CDR1 and CDR2: MNHEY and SMNVEV (reference sequence). J gave up 6 bases and V 8 bases, and 6 bases lay outside the gene matches. This chain's CDR3 is CASGDRGPEQYF. The CDR3 nucleotides are TGTGCCAGCGGCGACAGGGGACCCGAGCAGTACTTC.

The V call is TRBV5-1, the J call TRBJ2-1; TRBD1 agrees at 9 bases. This CDR3 comprises 14 residues. The J segment lost 6 bases and the V segment lost 0 bases, leaving 1 base of the junction unmatched. Per germline, CDR1 SGHRS and CDR2 YFSETQ. CDR3 sequence reads: CASSLGTGANEQFF. The CDR3 DNA is TGCGCCAGCAGCTTGGGGACAGGGGCCAATGAGCAGTTCTTC.

The chain recombines TRBV25-1 with TRBJ1-4, with D uncertain. This CDR3 spans 15 amino acids. The germline CDR1 and CDR2 sequences are MGHDK and SYGVNS. The V gene lost 2 bases and the J gene lost 2 bases, with 9 bases spanning the gap. As DNA, the CDR3 is TGTGCCAGCAGTGAACCGAGGTGGACTAATGAAAAACTGTTTTTT. The encoded protein is CASSEPRWTNEKLFF.

The chain employs TRBV7-2 and TRBJ1-1, with 9 bases that match TRBD1. From germline, CDR1 is SGHTA and CDR2 FQGNSA. V gave up 4 bases and J gave up 1 base; unmatched junction bases: 7. The CDR3 consists of 16 residues. In DNA form, the CDR3 reads TGTGCCAGCAGCTACTCCGACAGGGGGGGGAACACTGAAGCTTTCTTT. Encoded protein: CASSYSDRGGNTEAFF.

This clone has just one count. The genes are TRBV10-3 and TRBJ2-7; 15 bases match TRBD2. The CDR3 has 18 residues. V shed 6 bases and J 0 bases; nucleotides not matched to a gene: 9. Germline CDR1 is ENHRY and CDR2 is SYGVKD. The CDR3 DNA reads as TGTGCCATCAGGGGGACTAGCGGGAGGACCCTAGACTCCTACGAGCAGTACTTC. It yields the protein CAIRGTSGRTLDSYEQYF.

The chain links TRBV3-1 (or the pseudogene TRBV3-2) to TRBJ1-1; a possible D gene is TRBD1 (6 bases). The ends were cut back, 4 bases at V and 3 bases at J, with 12 bases in the middle. Germline CDR1 reads LGHDT; CDR2 reads YNNKEL (reference sequence). The CDR3 is 14 residues long. The CDR3 sequence: CASSLSGVDTEAFF. The CDR3 region has the DNA TGTGCCAGCAGCCTATCAGGGGTGGACACTGAAGCTTTCTTT.

The genes are TRBV6-6 and TRBJ2-7; D is perhaps TRBD2 (5 bases). V was shortened by 7 bases and J by 3 bases, with 16 bases between the two germline ends. Looked up from germline, CDR1 is MNHNY and CDR2 is SVGAGI (reference sequence). This CDR3 contains 14 residues. The CDR3: CASTPRDPNYEQYF. The CDR3 DNA follows: TGTGCCAGCACTCCCCGGGATCCTAACTACGAGCAGTACTTC.

The chain combines TRBV24-1 with TRBJ2-1; 7 bases agree with TRBD2. The CDR3 is 16 residues long. CDR1 and CDR2 from the germline V gene are KGHDR and SFDVKD. V shed 2 bases, J shed 6 bases, and the junction held 9 bases outside the gene matches. CDR3 amino acids: CATSDSPGGSVNEQFF. As DNA, the CDR3 is TGTGCCACCAGTGATTCGCCCGGCGGGAGTGTCAATGAGCAGTTCTTC.